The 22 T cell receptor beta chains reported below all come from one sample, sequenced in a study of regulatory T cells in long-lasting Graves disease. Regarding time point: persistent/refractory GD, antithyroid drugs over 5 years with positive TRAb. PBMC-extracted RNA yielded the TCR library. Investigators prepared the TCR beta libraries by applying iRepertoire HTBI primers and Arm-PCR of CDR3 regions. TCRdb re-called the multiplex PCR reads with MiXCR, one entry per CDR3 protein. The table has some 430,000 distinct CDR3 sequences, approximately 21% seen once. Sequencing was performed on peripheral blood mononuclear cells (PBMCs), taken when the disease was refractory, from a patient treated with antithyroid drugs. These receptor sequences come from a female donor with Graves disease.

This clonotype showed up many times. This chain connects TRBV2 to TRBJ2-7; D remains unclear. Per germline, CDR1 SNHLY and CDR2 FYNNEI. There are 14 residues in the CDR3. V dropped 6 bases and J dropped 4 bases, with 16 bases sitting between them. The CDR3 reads CASRARLADYEQYF. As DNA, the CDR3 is TGTGCCAGCAGAGCCAGGTTAGCTGATTACGAGCAGTACTTC.

CDR3: CASSIIEEGTTEAFF. The CDR3, as DNA: TGTGCCAGTAGTATCATCGAAGAGGGTACCACTGAAGCTTTCTTT. This chain joins TRBV19 and TRBJ1-1; no firm D call. V was clipped by 3 bases and J by 4 bases, with 15 bases between them. The V gene's germline CDR1 is LNHDA and CDR2 SQIVND (reference sequence). The CDR3 totals 15 residues.

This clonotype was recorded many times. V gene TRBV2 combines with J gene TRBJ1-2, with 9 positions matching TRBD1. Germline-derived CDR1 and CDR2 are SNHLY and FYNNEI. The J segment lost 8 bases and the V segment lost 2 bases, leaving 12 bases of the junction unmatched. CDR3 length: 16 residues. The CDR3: CASSELDRGRSYGYTF. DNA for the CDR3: TGTGCCAGCAGTGAATTGGACAGGGGAAGATCCTACGGCTACACCTTC.

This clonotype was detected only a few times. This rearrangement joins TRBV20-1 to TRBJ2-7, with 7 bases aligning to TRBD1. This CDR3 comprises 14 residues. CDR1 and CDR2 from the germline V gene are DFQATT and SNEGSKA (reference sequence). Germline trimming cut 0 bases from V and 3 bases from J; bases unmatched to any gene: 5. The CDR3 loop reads CSARDVGTDYEQYF. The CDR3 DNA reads TGCAGTGCTAGAGATGTAGGGACAGACTACGAGCAGTACTTC.

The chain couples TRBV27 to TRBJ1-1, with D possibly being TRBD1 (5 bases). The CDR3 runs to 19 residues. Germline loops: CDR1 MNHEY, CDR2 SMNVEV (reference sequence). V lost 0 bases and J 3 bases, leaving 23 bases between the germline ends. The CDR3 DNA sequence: TGTGCCAGCAGTTTATCCAATCACCCTGTAGGGGTGGGGGACACTGAAGCTTTCTTT. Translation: CASSLSNHPVGVGDTEAFF.

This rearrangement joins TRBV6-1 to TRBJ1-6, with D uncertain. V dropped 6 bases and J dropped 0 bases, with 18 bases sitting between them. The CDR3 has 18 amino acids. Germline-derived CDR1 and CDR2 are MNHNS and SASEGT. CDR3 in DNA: TGTGCCAGCAGATTTAGTACGGCGGAAAGCTCCTATAATTCACCCCTCCACTTT. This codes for CASRFSTAESSYNSPLHF.

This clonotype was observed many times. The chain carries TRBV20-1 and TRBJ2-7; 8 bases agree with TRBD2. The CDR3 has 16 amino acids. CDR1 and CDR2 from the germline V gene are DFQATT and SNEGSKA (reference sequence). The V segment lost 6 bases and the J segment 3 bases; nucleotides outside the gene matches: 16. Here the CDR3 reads CSALPDGSGTFYEQYF. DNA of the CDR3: TGCAGTGCGCTCCCGGATGGTAGCGGGACATTCTACGAGCAGTACTTC.

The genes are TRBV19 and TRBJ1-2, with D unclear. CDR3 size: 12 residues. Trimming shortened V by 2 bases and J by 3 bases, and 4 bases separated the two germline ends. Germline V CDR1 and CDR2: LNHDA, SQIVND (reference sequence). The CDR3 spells CASSIIDYGYTF. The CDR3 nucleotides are TGTGCCAGTAGTATAATCGACTATGGCTACACCTTC.

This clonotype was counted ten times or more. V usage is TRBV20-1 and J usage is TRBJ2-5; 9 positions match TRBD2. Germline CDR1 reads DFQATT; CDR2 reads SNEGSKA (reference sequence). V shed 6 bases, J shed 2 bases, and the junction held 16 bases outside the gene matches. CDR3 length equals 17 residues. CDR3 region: CSASAQTSGWVQETQYF. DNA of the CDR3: TGCAGTGCCTCAGCCCAGACTAGCGGATGGGTTCAAGAGACCCAGTACTTC.

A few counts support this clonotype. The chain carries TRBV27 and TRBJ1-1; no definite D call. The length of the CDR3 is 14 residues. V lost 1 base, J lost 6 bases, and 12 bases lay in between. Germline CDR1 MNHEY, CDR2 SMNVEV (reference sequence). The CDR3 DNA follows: TGTGCCAGCAGTTTATTGACGGCTGGTTCTGAAGCTTTCTTT. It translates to CASSLLTAGSEAFF.

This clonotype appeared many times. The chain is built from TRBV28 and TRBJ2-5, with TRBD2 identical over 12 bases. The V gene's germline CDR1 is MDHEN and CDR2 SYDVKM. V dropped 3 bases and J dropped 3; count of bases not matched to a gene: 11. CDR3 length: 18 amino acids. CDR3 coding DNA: TGTGCCAGCAGTTTTTTGAAAGACGGACTAGCGGGAAAAGAGACCCAGTACTTC. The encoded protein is CASSFLKDGLAGKETQYF.

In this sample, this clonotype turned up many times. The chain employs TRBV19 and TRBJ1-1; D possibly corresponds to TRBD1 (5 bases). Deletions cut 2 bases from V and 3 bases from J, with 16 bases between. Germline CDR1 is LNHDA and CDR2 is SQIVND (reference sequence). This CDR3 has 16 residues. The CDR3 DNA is TGTGCCAGTAGTATACCTCAGGGCAATGAACACACTGAAGCTTTCTTT. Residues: CASSIPQGNEHTEAFF.

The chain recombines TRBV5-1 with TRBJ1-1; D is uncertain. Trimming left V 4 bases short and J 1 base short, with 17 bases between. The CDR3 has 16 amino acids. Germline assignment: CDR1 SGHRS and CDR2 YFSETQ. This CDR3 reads CASSQGYAPQNTEAFF. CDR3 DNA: TGCGCCAGCAGCCAAGGATACGCCCCCCAGAACACTGAAGCTTTCTTT.

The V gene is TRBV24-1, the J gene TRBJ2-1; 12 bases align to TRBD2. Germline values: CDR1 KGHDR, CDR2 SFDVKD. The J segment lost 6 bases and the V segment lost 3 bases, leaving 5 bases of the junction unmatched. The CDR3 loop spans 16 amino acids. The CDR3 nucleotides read TGTGCCACCAGTGATGCCGGACTAGCGGGACGCAATGAGCAGTTCTTC. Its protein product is CATSDAGLAGRNEQFF.

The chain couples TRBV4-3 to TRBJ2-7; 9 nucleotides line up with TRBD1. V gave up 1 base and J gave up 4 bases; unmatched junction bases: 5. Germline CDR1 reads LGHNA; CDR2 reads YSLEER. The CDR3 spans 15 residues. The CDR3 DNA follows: TGCGCCAGCAGCCAAGTATGGGACAGGGCATACGAGCAGTACTTC. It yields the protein CASSQVWDRAYEQYF.

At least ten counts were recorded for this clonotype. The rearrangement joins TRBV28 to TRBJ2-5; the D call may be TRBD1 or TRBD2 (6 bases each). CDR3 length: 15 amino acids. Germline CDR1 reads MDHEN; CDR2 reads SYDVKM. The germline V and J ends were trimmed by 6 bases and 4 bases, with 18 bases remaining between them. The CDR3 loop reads CASSPTGAQGETQYF. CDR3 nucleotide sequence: TGTGCCAGCAGCCCTACGGGGGCGCAGGGAGAGACCCAGTACTTC.

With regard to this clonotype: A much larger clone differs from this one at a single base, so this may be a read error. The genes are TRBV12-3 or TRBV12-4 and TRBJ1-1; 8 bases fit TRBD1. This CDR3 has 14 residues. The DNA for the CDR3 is TGTGCCAGCAGTCCTCAGGGGGCAGTCACTGAAGCTTCCTTT. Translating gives CASSPQGAVTEASF.

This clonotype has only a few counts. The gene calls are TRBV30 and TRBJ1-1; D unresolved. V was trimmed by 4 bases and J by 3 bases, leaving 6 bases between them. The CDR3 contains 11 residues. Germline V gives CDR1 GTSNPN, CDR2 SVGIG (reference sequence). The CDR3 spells CAWTAYTEAFF. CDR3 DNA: TGTGCCTGGACGGCGTACACTGAAGCTTTCTTT.

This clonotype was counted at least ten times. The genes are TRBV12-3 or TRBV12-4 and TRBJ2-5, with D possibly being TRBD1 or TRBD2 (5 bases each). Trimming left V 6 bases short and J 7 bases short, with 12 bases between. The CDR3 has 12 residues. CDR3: CASSFIGGTQYF. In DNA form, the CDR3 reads TGTGCCAGCAGCTTCATTGGGGGGACCCAGTACTTC.

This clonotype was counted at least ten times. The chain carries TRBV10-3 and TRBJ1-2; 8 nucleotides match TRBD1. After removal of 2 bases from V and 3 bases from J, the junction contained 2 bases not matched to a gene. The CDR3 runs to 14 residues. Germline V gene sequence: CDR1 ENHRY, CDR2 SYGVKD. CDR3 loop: CAISEPGGHYGYTF. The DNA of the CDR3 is TGTGCCATCAGTGAGCCAGGGGGCCACTATGGCTACACCTTC.

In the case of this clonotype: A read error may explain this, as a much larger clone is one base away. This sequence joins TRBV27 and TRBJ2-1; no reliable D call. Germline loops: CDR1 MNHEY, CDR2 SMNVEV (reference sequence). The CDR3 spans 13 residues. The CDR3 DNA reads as TGTGTCAGCGAACAGCACCCCTACAATGAGCAGTTCTTC. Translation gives CVSEQHPYNEQFF.

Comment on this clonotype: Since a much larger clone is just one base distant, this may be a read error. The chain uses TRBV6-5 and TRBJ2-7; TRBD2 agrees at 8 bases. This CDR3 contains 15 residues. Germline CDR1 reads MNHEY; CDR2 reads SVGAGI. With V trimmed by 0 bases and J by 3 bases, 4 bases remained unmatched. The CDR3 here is CASSYSRRGGYEQYF. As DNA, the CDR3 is TGTGCCAGCAGTTACTCCCGTCGGGGGGGCTACGAGCAGTACTTC.